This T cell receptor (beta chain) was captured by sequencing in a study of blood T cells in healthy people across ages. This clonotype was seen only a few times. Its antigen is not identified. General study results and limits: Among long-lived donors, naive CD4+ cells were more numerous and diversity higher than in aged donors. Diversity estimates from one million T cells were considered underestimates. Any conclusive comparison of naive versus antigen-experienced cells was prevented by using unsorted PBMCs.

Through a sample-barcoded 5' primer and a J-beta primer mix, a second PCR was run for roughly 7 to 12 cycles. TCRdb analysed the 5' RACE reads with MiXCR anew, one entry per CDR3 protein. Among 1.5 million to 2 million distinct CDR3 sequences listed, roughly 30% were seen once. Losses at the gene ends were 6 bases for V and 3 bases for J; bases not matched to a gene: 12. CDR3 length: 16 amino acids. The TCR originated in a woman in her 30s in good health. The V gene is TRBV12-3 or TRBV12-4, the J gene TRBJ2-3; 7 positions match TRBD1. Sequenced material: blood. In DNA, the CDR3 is TGTGCCAGCAGCCTCGGCTGGGGACAGAAAACAGATACGCAGTATTTT. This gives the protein CASSLGWGQKTDTQYF.